This is a list of T cell receptor beta chains from one sample in a study of cytomegalovirus exposure and HLA in healthy donors. The data were produced by immunoSEQ multiplex PCR, yet TCRdb's version contains in-frame clones alone and is incomplete. The sample includes about 160,000 clones, roughly 80% of them seen just once. Sample: PBMCs. The receptors come from a woman in her twenties or thirties in good health and CMV-seropositive. Each CDR3 is given with its conserved first and last residue. D genes are given only for firm matches. Where a row states a size, it is once, few, many or the class of an expanded clone; other rows omit it.

TRBV9,TRBD2,TRBJ2-5,.,TGTGCCAGCAGCGTAGGGGTGGGGGGGTACCAAGAGACCCAGTACTTC,CASSVGVGGYQETQYF
TRBV4-3,TRBD1,TRBJ2-7,.,TGCGCCAGCAGCCAAGGGGGGACAGTGGCCTACGAGCAGTACTTC,CASSQGGTVAYEQYF
TRBV7-2,.,TRBJ2-7,.,TGTGCCAGCAGTTTAGTGGCGGGGCTCTACGAGCAGTACTTC,CASSLVAGLYEQYF
TRBV7-9,TRBD1,TRBJ1-4,.,TGTGCCAGCAGCCCAGGGGGCTCAAATGAAAAACTGTTTTTT,CASSPGGSNEKLFF
TRBV18,TRBD1,TRBJ2-3,.,TGTGCCAGCTCGCCTTTTGAGGGGGCTAGCACAGATACGCAGTATTTT,CASSPFEGASTDTQYF
TRBV5-8,.,TRBJ2-3,.,TGTGCCAGCACCTTAGACACCTCCACAGATACGCAGTATTTT,CASTLDTSTDTQYF
TRBV28,TRBD2,TRBJ2-3,.,TGTGCCAGCAGTTTCCCCGGGACTAGCGGGGTAAATGTTATAGATACGCAGTATTTT,CASSFPGTSGVNVIDTQYF
TRBV5-4,TRBD1,TRBJ1-1,once,TGTGCCAGCAGCTTGAACAGGGGGAACACTGAAGCTTTCTTT,CASSLNRGNTEAFF
TRBV7-7,TRBD1,TRBJ1-2,.,TGTGCCAGCATCCGACCGGGACAGGGGGCGATTGGCTACACCTTC,CASIRPGQGAIGYTF
TRBV28,TRBD1,TRBJ1-3,.,TGTGCCAGCAGCTCTCGACAGGGGGACGAAAACACCATATATTTT,CASSSRQGDENTIYF
TRBV13,TRBD1,TRBJ1-2,.,TGTGCCAGCAGCCTGACAGGGGAGAGGAGTGGCTACACCTTC,CASSLTGERSGYTF
TRBV6-1,.,TRBJ1-3,.,TGTGCCAGCAGTGAAGTACAGGGTTCTGGAAACACCATATATTTT,CASSEVQGSGNTIYF
TRBV19,TRBD1,TRBJ1-2,.,TGTGCCAGTAGCCCTCTGGACAGGGCAAACTATGGCTACACCTTC,CASSPLDRANYGYTF
TRBV9,TRBD1,TRBJ1-1,.,TGTGCCAGCAGCGAGCCCGGGACAGGGGGTAGGACTGAAGCTTTCTTT,CASSEPGTGGRTEAFF
TRBV15,.,TRBJ1-5,.,TGTGCCACCAGCAGAGATCCCTATAACAATCAGCCCCAGCATTTT,CATSRDPYNNQPQHF
TRBV2,.,TRBJ1-3,.,TGTGCCAGCACCGACGTAGGGGCTTCTGGAAACACCATATATTTT,CASTDVGASGNTIYF
TRBV27,.,TRBJ1-6,.,TGTGCCAGCACTACCCAGGGAGGCCGTTATAATTCACCCCTCCACTTT,CASTTQGGRYNSPLHF
TRBV18,TRBD1,TRBJ1-2,.,TGTGCCAGCTCACCAAACAGGGGTAGCTATGGCTACACCTTC,CASSPNRGSYGYTF
TRBV6-1,TRBD2,TRBJ2-1,.,TGTGCCAGCACTCTGACTAGCGGGTACTACAATGAGCAGTTCTTC,CASTLTSGYYNEQFF
TRBV11-2,.,TRBJ2-3,once,TGTGCCAGCACCCGGAGGAGGTTGCCTACAGATACGCAGTATTTT,CASTRRRLPTDTQYF
TRBV4-3,.,TRBJ2-6,.,TGCGCCAGCAGCCAAGAGGGGCGCGGGGCCAACGTCCTGACTTTC,CASSQEGRGANVLTF
TRBV9,TRBD2,TRBJ2-5,.,TGTGCCAGCAGCCCCAGACCCCCGGGACTAGCGGGGGGGCCTTACCAAGAGACCCAGTACTTC,CASSPRPPGLAGGPYQETQYF
TRBV9,TRBD2,TRBJ2-3,.,TGTGCCAGCAGCGGTGGGCTAGGTAGCGGGGCGAACACAGATACGCAGTATTTT,CASSGGLGSGANTDTQYF
TRBV7-3,.,TRBJ1-1,.,TGTGCCAGCAGCTTACAAGTGATGGAGACTGAAGCTTTCTTT,CASSLQVMETEAFF
TRBV5-4,.,TRBJ2-1,.,TGTGCCAGCAGCTTGGGTCAGTCCTACAATGAGCAGTTCTTC,CASSLGQSYNEQFF
TRBV18,.,TRBJ2-3,.,TGTGCCAGCTCCGATCGTAGAGGCACAGATACGCAGTATTTT,CASSDRRGTDTQYF
TRBV12-5,TRBD2,TRBJ2-1,few,TGTGCTAGTGGCCCGGCGTGGGGGGCTAGCGGGGGGGCTATGAATGAGCAGTTCTTC,CASGPAWGASGGAMNEQFF
TRBV5-6,TRBD2,TRBJ2-7,.,TGTGCCAGCAGCCTGAGAGCGGGGTCTGCCGAGCAGTACTTC,CASSLRAGSAEQYF
TRBV6-5,TRBD1,TRBJ2-7,.,TGTGCCAGCAGTTACTCGGACAGGACCTACGAGCAGTACTTC,CASSYSDRTYEQYF